This T cell receptor (beta chain) was identified during a study of T cells after yellow fever vaccination (dated by TCRdb to between 2018 and 2020). The study in broad terms: Libraries from fractions with low cell numbers were prepared with the SMART-Seq v4 Ultra Low Input RNA kit. To track T-cell clones before and after primary and booster YFV17D yellow fever vaccination, bulk TCR alpha and beta repertoires were sequenced longitudinally. Two healthy male donors made up the cohort, one aged 18 to 30 years and the other aged 30 to 40 years. Blood samples were taken at several timepoints before and after primary and secondary immunization, and bulk PBMC replicates and cell subsets were isolated.

Sequencing was carried out with an Illumina NovaSeq 6000. TCR cDNA was synthesized by 5'RACE template switching, through which a universal primer site and unique molecular identifiers were introduced. Priming of cDNA synthesis was performed from both the TCR alpha and TCR beta constant segments. Library amplification used two PCR steps, and the second PCR step added sample barcodes and sequencing adapters. Sequencing of libraries was done on Illumina HiSeq 2500 (2x100 bp) or NovaSeq (2x150 bp). In the authors' own workflow: Reads were demultiplexed and collapsed into UMI consensus sequences with MIGEC, and V(D)J alignment was performed with MiXCR. Vaccine-responding clonotypes were defined with edgeR using replicate PBMC samples, requiring FDR below 0.01 and a log2 fold change above 5 up to day 15. Each bulk clonotype was labeled CD4 or CD8 based on which sequenced repertoire, CD4 or CD8, contained the clonotype at higher abundance. In-frame beta chains were kept once TCRdb had trimmed the public reads at Q25 with fastp and called clones with MiXCR. Every entry covers one CDR3 protein and lists the most common genes and DNA from its rows. TCRdb's processing, not the authors', yielded these V and J calls. A total of about 300,000 distinct CDR3 sequences appear in this sample, roughly 9% of them only once. The ten largest clones take up around 3.4% of the sample.

The treatment or condition label, read with the paper, signifies: live attenuated yellow fever vaccine strain. A standard Ficoll-Paque protocol was used to isolate PBMCs from peripheral blood. CD4 and CD8 T-cell fractions were isolated with Dynabeads CD4 and CD8 positive selection kits. RNA was extracted with TriZol from bulk PBMCs, CD4 and CD8 fractions, and dextramer-positive and dextramer-negative fractions. The investigation overall reported the following: Because abundant contaminating clonotypes from the bulk population could be contained in FACS-sorted repertoires, computational filtering was required. A small share of clonotypes occurred in both CD4 and CD8 compartments, likely arising from convergent recombination. Most clones expanded after primary vaccination were re-detected after the booster (around 96% of CD4 and 88% of CD8), suggesting broad memory maintenance. Compared with the primary T-cell response, the secondary T-cell response was weaker but faster, peaking on day 5 rather than day 15. Because the study included only a couple of donors, the extent to which the findings can be generalized is limited.

As regards this clonotype: Its specific antigen is unknown. Base qualities are not recorded, but no much larger clone differs from it by a single base.

V lost 5 bases and J lost 2 bases; the stretch between them is 9 bases long. Counted from cysteine to phenylalanine, this CDR3 has 14 amino acids. CDR3 DNA is the only sequence kept; it has 42 bases, read in frame from the first base. Based on the germline V gene, the CDR1 and CDR2 sequences are MNHEY and SVGEGT. The sample here was CD4+ T cells sorted from PBMCs, taken 5 days after the yellow fever booster vaccination. This chain is built from TRBV6-2 or TRBV6-3 and TRBJ2-2; matching of 5 bases hints at TRBD2 as the D gene. This clonotype was sampled from a man younger than 30 who received the YFV17D yellow fever vaccine. The CDR3 protein sequence reads: CASSNGINTGELFF. The DNA sequence is as follows: TGTGCCAGCAGTAACGGGATAAACACCGGGGAGCTGTTTTTT.